This T cell receptor (beta chain) was captured in a study of blood T cell repertoires in COVID-19. The wider study: The study drew acute and convalescent COVID-19 samples from the United States, Italy and Spain. From T cells, B-cell-depleted T cells, or PBMCs came the material, which was cDNA or gDNA.

Authors' analysis steps: Amplification with reference gene primers provided the estimates of nucleated cell counts. TCRdb's copy holds only in-frame clones and misses some; the assay was immunoSEQ multiplex PCR. V, J and clone size derive from that table, while D and trimming were established from the DNA sequence. The table shows approximately 400,000 clones, with around 88% occurring only once. This clone was detected only a few times. The CDR3 runs to 15 residues. V gave up 0 bases and J gave up 4 bases, with 11 bases separating them. Germline V gene data show CDR1 as SGHNT and CDR2 as YYREEE (reference sequence).

This TCR was recovered from a woman aged 45-60 years with COVID-19, enrolled during active disease. Sequencing was performed on peripheral blood. The chain has TRBV5-4 and TRBJ1-3; D might be TRBD1 (5 bases). The CDR3 spells CASSLGGTGGNTIYF. Here the CDR3 DNA reads TGTGCCAGCAGCTTGGGCGGGACGGGGGGAAACACCATATATTTT.